A single sample is the source of the 28 T cell receptor beta chains below, sequenced in a study of shared clonotypes between healthy human individuals. CD8 cells classed as naive were CD45RO-negative and positively selected for CCR7, excluding terminally differentiated effector memory CD45RA+ cells. The repertoire was sequenced with immunoSEQ multiplex PCR; TCRdb's copy has only in-frame clones and lacks some. The repertoire holds about 590,000 clones, with 95% to 96% as singletons. Sequencing was performed on naive CD8+ T cells sorted from blood. These receptors all stem from a woman under 40 in good health.

The chain couples TRBV29-1 to TRBJ2-1; tentative D call: TRBD2 (5 bases). Germline lookup yields CDR1 SQVTM and CDR2 ANQGSEA. Trimming cost V 7 bases and J 8 bases, with 15 bases left between them. This CDR3 is built from 12 residues. The CDR3 nucleotides read TGCAGCGCAAAAGAAAAAGCGGATGAGCAGTTCTTC. Its translation: CSAKEKADEQFF.

The chain uses TRBV5-6 and TRBJ1-2, with D perhaps TRBD1 (6 bases). From germline, CDR1 is SGHDT and CDR2 YYEEEE. The CDR3 loop spans 15 amino acids. Trimming stripped 0 bases from V and 4 bases from J, with 13 bases between. CDR3 sequence: CASSLERTAGYGYTF. The CDR3 nucleotides are TGTGCCAGCAGCTTGGAGAGGACAGCGGGCTATGGCTACACCTTC.

V and J are TRBV9 and TRBJ2-5, with D perhaps matching TRBD1 (5 bases). The CDR3 extends over 15 amino acids. The ends were cut back, 0 bases at V and 2 bases at J, with 11 bases in the middle. Germline CDR1 reads SGDLS; CDR2 reads YYNGEE. The CDR3 DNA reads as TGTGCCAGCAGCGTAGATGGGGCGGTGCAAGAGACCCAGTACTTC. Translated: CASSVDGAVQETQYF.

The genes are TRBV27 and TRBJ2-1, with TRBD1 matching 8 bases. After removal of 6 bases from V and 8 bases from J, the junction contained 6 bases not matched to a gene. The CDR3 extends over 13 amino acids. CDR1 is MNHEY, CDR2 SMNVEV, per germline (reference sequence). The CDR3 region is CASSYGTGYEQFF. CDR3 coding DNA: TGTGCCAGCAGCTACGGGACAGGCTATGAGCAGTTCTTC.

The genes are TRBV7-9 and TRBJ2-5; no definite D call. Trimming shortened V by 1 base and J by 1 base, and 10 bases separated the two germline ends. The CDR3 is made up of 15 amino acids. Germline loops: CDR1 SEHNR, CDR2 FQNEAQ (reference sequence). Here the CDR3 DNA reads TGTGCCAGCAGCTTAGTTTACGGAGCCCAAGAGACCCAGTACTTC. Translation gives CASSLVYGAQETQYF.

This clone was seen only once. The gene calls are TRBV7-3 and TRBJ2-3; D call uncertain. The CDR3 runs 13 residues. The ends were cut back, 4 bases at V and 0 bases at J, with 5 bases in the middle. Germline CDR1 reads SGHTA; CDR2 reads FQGTGA. CDR3 nucleotides: TGTGCCAGCAGCTCGGACAGCACAGATACGCAGTATTTT. Its translation: CASSSDSTDTQYF.

This rearrangement joins TRBV10-3 to TRBJ2-7; D is possibly TRBD1 (6 bases). Germline assignment: CDR1 ENHRY and CDR2 SYGVKD. The CDR3 has 14 amino acids. Trimming cost V 6 bases and J 2 bases, with 14 bases left between them. CDR3 in DNA: TGTGCCATCAGACCGGGACAAGCCGCCTACGAGCAGTACTTC. This sequence encodes CAIRPGQAAYEQYF.

The chain recombines TRBV19 with TRBJ1-4, with 9 bases fitting TRBD1. CDR1 is LNHDA, CDR2 SQIVND, per germline (reference sequence). V trimming: 5 bases; J trimming: 3 bases; junction bases outside the gene matches: 4. The CDR3 has 15 amino acids. CDR3 nucleotide sequence: TGTGCCAGTAGTCCCGGGACAGGGCCTAATGAAAAACTGTTTTTT. Residues: CASSPGTGPNEKLFF. Drawing the rest from reference TRBV19 and TRBJ1-4, the complete variable domain is DGGITQSPKYLFRKEGQNVTLSCEQNLNHDAMYWYRQDPGQGLRLIYYSQIVNDFQKGDIAEGYSVSREKKESFPLTVTSAQKNPTAFYLCASSPGTGPNEKLFFGSGTQLSVL.

This chain uses TRBV11-2 with TRBJ1-1; D remains ambiguous. V shed 2 bases and J shed 10 bases, with 11 bases lying between them. Germline values: CDR1 SGHAT, CDR2 FQNNGV. CDR3 size: 12 residues. The CDR3 region has the DNA TGTGCCAGCAGCTTACAGCGAGGTGGAGCTTTCTTT. Translating gives CASSLQRGGAFF.

The rearrangement uses TRBV4-1 and TRBJ2-7, with D possibly matching TRBD1 (6 bases). Trimming took 3 bases from V and 6 from J, leaving 18 bases between them. The CDR3 is 15 residues long. Germline V CDR1 and CDR2: MGHRA, YSYEKL. The CDR3 DNA reads TGCGCCAGCAGCCATCATGAGACAGGAGGTCGCGAGCAGTACTTC. This encodes CASSHHETGGREQYF.

This clone was observed a single time. The chain carries TRBV29-1 and TRBJ2-7; 8 bases are a match to TRBD2. V was pared by 5 bases and J by 7 bases, with 7 bases of the junction left unmatched. The CDR3 is 12 residues long. CDR1 SQVTM and CDR2 ANQGSEA come from the germline V gene. The CDR3 bases are TGCAGCGTTAGCGGGAGTGGGGGTGAGCAGTACTTC. It yields the protein CSVSGSGGEQYF.

Comments on this clone: Within the sample, other DNA sequences also encode this same CDR3. The gene calls are TRBV7-9 and TRBJ2-1; the D is unclear. The CDR3 loop spans 13 amino acids. Trimming removed 1 base at V and 1 base at J, with 2 bases between. Germline assignment: CDR1 SEHNR and CDR2 FQNEAQ (reference sequence). The CDR3 loop is CASSLVSYNEQFF. The CDR3 DNA reads as TGTGCCAGCAGCTTAGTGTCCTACAATGAGCAGTTCTTC.

J is TRBJ2-7 and V is TRBV15, with 7 bases matching TRBD1. After removal of 4 bases from V and 4 bases from J, the junction contained 10 bases not matched to a gene. Germline CDR1 LNHNV, CDR2 YYDKDF (reference sequence). The CDR3 has 15 residues. This CDR3 is CATSTLRGSKYEQYF. The CDR3 DNA reads TGTGCCACCAGCACCCTCAGGGGGAGTAAATACGAGCAGTACTTC. The full variable domain, its missing parts supplied by reference TRBV15 and TRBJ2-7, is DAMVIQNPRYQVTQFGKPVTLSCSQTLNHNVMYWYQQKSSQAPKLLFHYYDKDFNNEADTPDNFQSRRPNTSFCFLDIRSPGLGDTAMYLCATSTLRGSKYEQYFGPGTRLTVT.

In this sample, this clone turned up once. The sample has other DNA sequences that encode this CDR3 too. The rearrangement links TRBV27 to TRBJ2-7; D is possibly TRBD1 (6 bases). Per germline, CDR1 MNHEY and CDR2 SMNVEV (reference sequence). V dropped 3 bases and J dropped 4 bases, with 10 bases sitting between them. The length of the CDR3 is 13 residues. The chain's CDR3 is CASSFGQGYEQYF. CDR3 nucleotide sequence: TGTGCCAGCAGTTTCGGCCAGGGGTACGAGCAGTACTTC.

This clone was detected once. Additional DNA sequences in this sample encode the identical CDR3. The gene calls are TRBV5-4 and TRBJ1-1; the D is unclear. From germline, CDR1 is SGHNT and CDR2 YYREEE (reference sequence). V lost 4 bases to trimming and J lost 3 bases, with 7 bases between them. This CDR3 region has 12 residues. The CDR3 nucleotides read TGTGCCAGCAGCCGGGTGGACACTGAAGCTTTCTTT. This translates into CASSRVDTEAFF.

V usage is TRBV4-1 and J usage is TRBJ1-1, with 10 positions matching TRBD1. V lost 3 bases to trimming and J lost 0 bases; unmatched junction nucleotides: 1. Germline CDR1 reads MGHRA; CDR2 reads YSYEKL. The CDR3 sequence is 15 residues long. In DNA form, the CDR3 reads TGCGCCAGCAGCCAGGACAGGGGGGTGAACACTGAAGCTTTCTTT. It codes for CASSQDRGVNTEAFF.

J is TRBJ2-1 and V is TRBV19, with D uncertain. V lost 6 bases and J 6 bases, leaving 15 bases between the germline ends. The CDR3 consists of 14 residues. Germline-derived CDR1 and CDR2 are LNHDA and SQIVND (reference sequence). The CDR3 here is CASSLTGEVNEQFF. CDR3 bases: TGTGCCAGTAGCCTCACTGGAGAGGTCAATGAGCAGTTCTTC. Full variable domain (remainder filled in from reference TRBV19 and TRBJ2-1): DGGITQSPKYLFRKEGQNVTLSCEQNLNHDAMYWYRQDPGQGLRLIYYSQIVNDFQKGDIAEGYSVSREKKESFPLTVTSAQKNPTAFYLCASSLTGEVNEQFFGPGTRLTVL.

The V gene is TRBV28, the J gene TRBJ1-1, with a tentative D call TRBD1 (5 bases). Germline CDR1 and CDR2: MDHEN and SYDVKM. V was trimmed by 1 base and J by 1 base, leaving 10 bases between them. CDR3 size: 15 residues. The CDR3 here is CASSLSGRANTEAFF. CDR3 sequence (DNA): TGTGCCAGCAGTTTATCGGGCAGGGCGAACACTGAAGCTTTCTTT. The entire variable domain, with the rest obtained from reference TRBV28 and TRBJ1-1, is as follows: DVKVTQSSRYLVKRTGEKVFLECVQDMDHENMFWYRQDPGLGLRLIYFSYDVKMKEKGDIPEGYSVSREKKERFSLILESASTNQTSMYLCASSLSGRANTEAFFGQGTRLTVV.

This clone has just a few counts. The V gene is TRBV25-1, the J gene TRBJ2-7; D ambiguous. The CDR3 loop spans 11 amino acids. Germline CDR1 MGHDK, CDR2 SYGVNS. Trimming took 4 bases from V and 5 from J, leaving 6 bases between them. Here the CDR3 DNA reads TGTGCCAGCAGTGTAGGTCACGAGCAGTACTTC. Amino acid sequence: CASSVGHEQYF.

The V gene is TRBV7-9, the J gene TRBJ1-1; possible D gene TRBD1, 6 bases. The CDR3 has 14 amino acids. Germline loops: CDR1 SEHNR, CDR2 FQNEAQ (reference sequence). Trimming left V 5 bases short and J 5 bases short, with 15 bases between. The DNA for the CDR3 is TGTGCCAGCAGCCATCCACAGGGCGGTACTGAAGCTTTCTTT. This codes for CASSHPQGGTEAFF.

V usage is TRBV7-6 and J usage is TRBJ2-7; no clear D. The CDR3 is made up of 15 amino acids. Germline V gene lookup returns CDR1 SGHVS and CDR2 FNYEAQ. Trimming left V 1 base short and J 1 base short, with 11 bases between. Written as DNA, the CDR3 is TGTGCCAGCAGCTTAGGGGTCCAGTCTTCCTACGAGCAGTACTTC. It translates to CASSLGVQSSYEQYF. Supplemented by reference TRBV7-6 and TRBJ2-7, the full variable domain reads GAGVSQSPRYKVTKRGQDVALRCDPISGHVSLYWYRQALGQGPEFLTYFNYEAQQDKSGLPNDRFSAERPEGSISTLTIQRTEQRDSAMYRCASSLGVQSSYEQYFGPGTRLTVT.

This chain connects TRBV28 to TRBJ1-4; the D gene is possibly TRBD1 (5 bases). In germline, CDR1 is MDHEN, CDR2 SYDVKM. The CDR3 length is 17 residues. V was clipped by 5 bases and J by 14 bases, with 30 bases between them. CDR3 sequence (DNA): TGTGCCAGCAGTACCGACGAAGAAGCGTCGCGGCAGGGATGGCTGTTTTTT. This codes for CASSTDEEASRQGWLFF.

The chain carries TRBV4-1 and TRBJ2-3; D might be TRBD1 (7 bases). Trimming took 0 bases from V and 8 from J, leaving 15 bases between them. This CDR3 contains 15 residues. Per the germline V gene, CDR1 is MGHRA and CDR2 is YSYEKL. The CDR3 nucleotides read TGCGCCAGCAGCCAAGATCAGGGGGGAGTCGGTACGCAGTATTTT. Translated: CASSQDQGGVGTQYF.

The rearrangement joins TRBV2 to TRBJ2-1, with 10 bases that match TRBD2. J gave up 4 bases and V 6 bases, and 9 bases lay outside the gene matches. The CDR3 contains 16 residues. Germline values: CDR1 SNHLY, CDR2 FYNNEI. The CDR3 spells CASSASGRARYNEQFF. The DNA for the CDR3 is TGTGCCAGCAGCGCCAGCGGGAGGGCCCGTTACAATGAGCAGTTCTTC.

Comment on this clone: Relative to the germline gene, one junction end is altered; a read error may explain this. This chain joins TRBV29-1 and TRBJ2-1; a possible D gene is TRBD2 (6 bases). CDR3 size: 14 residues. Germline V gene sequence: CDR1 SQVTM, CDR2 ANQGSEA. The CDR3 region has the DNA TGCAGCGTCGAAGGGACTGCCCTTTACAATGAGCAGTTCTTC. Translated: CSVEGTALYNEQFF.

The V call is TRBV6-5, the J call TRBJ2-4; the D gene is possibly TRBD2 (5 bases). V lost 4 bases to trimming and J lost 9 bases, with 13 bases between them. Germline V gives CDR1 MNHEY, CDR2 SVGAGI. This CDR3 has 13 amino acids. The CDR3 reads CASSSTLGSIQYF. The DNA of the CDR3 is TGTGCCAGCAGTTCGACCCTTGGGAGCATTCAGTACTTC.

The rearrangement joins TRBV18 to TRBJ1-1, with D unclear. The length of the CDR3 is 11 residues. Germline-derived CDR1 and CDR2 are KGHSH and LQKENI. The germline V and J ends were trimmed by 4 bases and 7 bases, with 7 bases remaining between them. In nucleotides, the CDR3 is TGTGCCAGCTCACTCCGTTTTGAAGCTTTCTTT. Translation gives CASSLRFEAFF. Complete variable domain (other parts from reference TRBV18 and TRBJ1-1): NAGVMQNPRHLVRRRGQEARLRCSPMKGHSHVYWYRQLPEEGLKFMVYLQKENIIDESGMPKERFSAEFPKEGPSILRIQQVVRGDSAAYFCASSLRFEAFFGQGTRLTVV.

This chain uses TRBV5-1 with TRBJ2-5; 8 positions agree with TRBD1. This CDR3 region has 15 residues. The V and J ends lost 0 bases and 5 bases, in that order; junction bases with no gene match: 6. Germline V gene sequence: CDR1 SGHRS, CDR2 YFSETQ. The CDR3 loop is CASSLEQGAGETQYF. CDR3 nucleotide sequence: TGCGCCAGCAGCTTGGAGCAGGGGGCCGGGGAGACCCAGTACTTC.